Here is one TCR beta chain with its context. This record belongs to a study of blood T cell repertoires in COVID-19. The overall study: Sources were T cells, B-cell-depleted T cells, or PBMCs; the material itself was cDNA or gDNA.

J gave up 5 bases and V 2 bases, and 10 bases lay outside the gene matches. The CDR3 totals 16 residues. The germline CDR1 and CDR2 sequences are MNHEY and SMNVEV (reference sequence). Clinical history as reported by participants underpinned cohort assignment. Assay: immunoSEQ multiplex PCR; the TCRdb copy retains only in-frame clones and omits some. The sample lists roughly 150,000 clones, about 84% occurring once. This clonotype was obtained from a woman younger than 30 who had been exposed to COVID-19. This chain uses TRBV27 with TRBJ2-5; 8 positions match TRBD1. Sequencing was performed on PBMCs or T cells enriched from blood (not recorded which). The CDR3 DNA sequence: TGTGCCAGCAGTTTACGGGTCAGGGGGCGCGGCGAGACCCAGTACTTC. Its protein is CASSLRVRGRGETQYF.